These 29 T cell receptor beta chains share one sample of origin, sequenced in a study of neurological immune-mediated disorders. TCRdb reprocessed the 5' RACE reads via MiXCR and lists one record per CDR3 protein. The table has 25,000 to 35,000 distinct CDR3 sequences, approximately 4.2% seen once; the top ten hold about 23%. The specimen sequenced was PBMCs. The receptors here all came from a man aged 18-30 years in good health.

This clonotype came up many times. J is TRBJ2-3 and V is TRBV20-1; D is uncertain. V lost 1 base to trimming and J lost 5 bases, with 16 bases between them. Germline CDR1 and CDR2: DFQATT and SNEGSKA (reference sequence). CDR3 length equals 15 residues. CDR3 DNA: TGCAGTGCTAGAGCTCAGGCCGCGTCCGGAGATACGCAGTATTTT. Amino acid sequence: CSARAQAASGDTQYF.

The table lists this clonotype with many counts. The gene calls are TRBV20-1 and TRBJ2-5, with 10 bases identical to TRBD1. With V trimmed by 6 bases and J by 3 bases, 7 bases remained unmatched. Germline V gene lookup returns CDR1 DFQATT and CDR2 SNEGSKA (reference sequence). This CDR3 contains 14 residues. DNA for the CDR3: TGCAGTGCGCTATCCGGGACAGGGGAAGAGACCCAGTACTTC. This translates into CSALSGTGEETQYF.

This clonotype was observed many times. The gene calls are TRBV20-1 and TRBJ1-6; 9 bases fit TRBD1. Unmatched junction bases numbered 9, after V lost 0 bases and J lost 9 bases. Germline-derived CDR1 and CDR2 are DFQATT and SNEGSKA (reference sequence). The CDR3 extends over 16 amino acids. The CDR3 DNA reads as TGCAGTGCTAGAGACTTAAGGGGACAGGGCGGTTCACCCCTCCACTTT. It codes for CSARDLRGQGGSPLHF.

This clonotype was detected many times. CDR3 region: CSALPQVAGIQETQYF. CDR3 coding DNA: TGCAGTGCCCTTCCGCAGGTAGCGGGGATACAAGAGACCCAGTACTTC. The chain recombines TRBV20-1 with TRBJ2-5; 8 bases line up with TRBD2. This CDR3 is 16 amino acids long. Germline CDR1 reads DFQATT; CDR2 reads SNEGSKA (reference sequence). Trimming removed 6 bases from V and 2 bases from J; junction bases left unmatched: 14.

This clonotype was seen repeatedly, ten times or more. V is TRBV5-1 and J is TRBJ2-3; D could derive from TRBD1 or TRBD2 (6 bases each). The germline V gene encodes CDR1 SGHRS and CDR2 YFSETQ. V lost 0 bases and J 6 bases, leaving 11 bases between the germline ends. The length of the CDR3 is 14 residues. In nucleotides, the CDR3 is TGCGCCAGCAGCTTGGAGGGGGGCCAGGATACGCAGTATTTT. Protein product: CASSLEGGQDTQYF.

By share, this clonotype ranks as medium-sized (0.01 to 0.1%). The rearrangement joins TRBV4-1 to TRBJ2-7; D is perhaps TRBD1 (6 bases). V lost 0 bases and J 0 bases, leaving 27 bases between the germline ends. The CDR3 is 21 residues long. Per germline, CDR1 MGHRA and CDR2 YSYEKL. This CDR3 reads CASSQDARWSRGVRSSYEQYF. The CDR3 coding sequence is TGCGCCAGCAGCCAAGATGCGCGTTGGAGCAGGGGCGTTCGGAGCTCCTACGAGCAGTACTTC.

This clonotype was observed at least ten times. This chain uses TRBV12-3 or TRBV12-4 with TRBJ1-5, with TRBD1 identical over 11 bases. The CDR3 spans 15 residues. J lost 5 bases, V lost 6 bases, and 6 bases had no gene match. CDR3 residues: CASRSGQGADQPQHF. CDR3 coding DNA: TGTGCCAGCAGGTCCGGACAGGGGGCCGATCAGCCCCAGCATTTT.

The sample holds many counts of this clonotype. The V and J genes are TRBV6-2 or TRBV6-3 and TRBJ2-1; D may correspond to TRBD1 or TRBD2 (5 bases each). V lost 5 bases, J lost 2 bases, and 13 bases lay in between. The CDR3 extends over 15 amino acids. Germline loops: CDR1 MNHEY, CDR2 SVGEGT. The CDR3 DNA sequence: TGTGCCAGCAGTGTTCTGGGGACGCCCTACAATGAGCAGTTCTTC. Amino acid sequence: CASSVLGTPYNEQFF.

This clonotype was counted ten times or more. This chain connects TRBV5-1 to TRBJ2-3, with 11 bases matching TRBD2. The germline CDR1 and CDR2 sequences are SGHRS and YFSETQ. The CDR3 has 17 amino acids. Trimming cost V 0 bases and J 4 bases; bases outside gene matches: 7. CDR3 sequence reads: CASSLASSSGGSDTQYF. The CDR3 DNA is TGCGCCAGCAGCTTGGCGTCCTCTAGCGGGGGGTCAGATACGCAGTATTTT.

This clonotype was counted ten times or more. The J gene is TRBJ2-1, the V gene TRBV3-1; no definite D call. The ends were cut back, 1 base at V and 2 bases at J, with 3 bases in the middle. This CDR3 is built from 13 residues. Germline-derived CDR1 and CDR2 are LGHDT and YNNKEL (reference sequence). This CDR3 is CASSQGAYNEQFF. DNA of the CDR3: TGTGCCAGCAGCCAAGGGGCCTACAATGAGCAGTTCTTC.

This clonotype was seen many times. This CDR3 reads CASSYMGGGNGYTF. The CDR3 DNA reads TGTGCCAGCAGTTACATGGGGGGTGGAAATGGCTACACCTTC. The genes are TRBV6-5 and TRBJ1-2; D is possibly TRBD1 (5 bases). Trimming removed 2 bases at V and 6 bases at J, with 13 bases between. The CDR3 extends over 14 amino acids. The germline CDR1 and CDR2 sequences are MNHEY and SVGAGI.

This clonotype was seen many times. CDR3 DNA: TGCAGAGGCAGCGGGGGGGCTGGAGAGACCCAGTACTTC. It translates to CRGSGGAGETQYF. The rearrangement links TRBV20-1 to TRBJ2-5; 10 positions match TRBD2. The length of the CDR3 is 13 residues. Germline V gene lookup returns CDR1 DFQATT and CDR2 SNEGSKA (reference sequence).

This clonotype was recorded at least ten times. V and J are TRBV13 and TRBJ2-7, with D unclear. The CDR3 sequence is 14 residues long. The germline gives CDR1 PRHDT, CDR2 FYEKMQ (reference sequence). The V end lost 4 bases, the J end lost 6 bases, and 16 bases lay between the germline ends. This chain's CDR3 is CASSSSGPWGEQYF. The CDR3 coding sequence is TGTGCCAGCAGCTCTTCCGGGCCTTGGGGCGAGCAGTACTTC.

This clonotype has at least ten counts. The chain carries TRBV6-2 or TRBV6-3 and TRBJ1-1; D may be TRBD1 (5 bases). Trimming left V 8 bases short and J 0 bases short, with 13 bases between. Germline loops: CDR1 MNHEY, CDR2 SVGEGT. CDR3 size: 14 residues. CDR3 in amino acids: CASAGDSMNTEAFF. The CDR3 DNA follows: TGTGCCAGCGCGGGGGACTCAATGAACACTGAAGCTTTCTTT.

This clonotype was seen at least ten times. This sequence joins TRBV12-5 and TRBJ2-7, with D unclear. This CDR3 has 11 residues. Between the trimmed V and J ends, which lost 2 bases and 5 bases, there was a span of 4 bases. From germline, CDR1 is LGHNT and CDR2 FRNRAP. This CDR3 is CASGLSDEQYF. For the CDR3, the DNA is TGTGCTAGTGGTTTGTCGGACGAGCAGTACTTC.

There are many counts of this clonotype. This sequence joins TRBV19 and TRBJ1-1; TRBD1 matches 10 bases. This CDR3 has 15 amino acids. V dropped 6 bases and J dropped 3; count of bases not matched to a gene: 7. Germline CDR1 and CDR2: LNHDA and SQIVND (reference sequence). CDR3 sequence reads: CASRRTGGSHTEAFF. CDR3 nucleotide sequence: TGTGCCAGTAGGCGGACAGGGGGTAGTCACACTGAAGCTTTCTTT.

This clonotype was observed many times. J is TRBJ2-5 and V is TRBV20-1; tentatively, D is TRBD2 (5 bases). Trimming removed 0 bases at V and 6 bases at J, with 14 bases between. Germline V CDR1 and CDR2: DFQATT, SNEGSKA (reference sequence). The CDR3 runs to 14 residues. The CDR3 here is CSARDGLAAQTQYF. The CDR3 DNA follows: TGCAGTGCTAGAGATGGCCTAGCTGCCCAGACCCAGTACTTC.

This clonotype was seen at least ten times. This chain joins TRBV7-2 and TRBJ1-5; tentatively, D is TRBD1 (5 bases). Per germline, CDR1 SGHTA and CDR2 FQGNSA. This CDR3 contains 17 residues. Trimming left V 1 base short and J 4 bases short, with 17 bases between. For the CDR3, the DNA is TGTGCCAGCAGCTTAGGTCCCCGACAGTCGACGAATCAGCCCCAGCATTTT. Translated, it gives CASSLGPRQSTNQPQHF.

J is TRBJ1-1 and V is TRBV20-1, with D maybe TRBD1 (5 bases). CDR3 length: 13 residues. The germline V gene encodes CDR1 DFQATT and CDR2 SNEGSKA (reference sequence). V lost 2 bases to trimming and J lost 0 bases, with 7 bases between them. DNA of the CDR3: TGCAGTGCTAGATGGGGACTGAACACTGAAGCTTTCTTT. Translated, it gives CSARWGLNTEAFF.

This clonotype has just a few counts. The chain recombines TRBV4-3 with TRBJ1-3; D unclear. V lost 1 base and J 0 bases, leaving 4 bases between the germline ends. The V gene's germline CDR1 is LGHNA and CDR2 YSLEER. The CDR3 consists of 14 residues. The CDR3 coding sequence is TGCGCCAGCAGCCAAGGTGACTCTGGAAACACCATATATTTT. This translates into CASSQGDSGNTIYF.

This clonotype was found many times. The chain couples TRBV6-5 to TRBJ2-7; no firm D call. The CDR3 covers 14 residues. Trimming took off 2 bases at V and 2 bases at J, with 10 bases between the two ends. From germline, CDR1 is MNHEY and CDR2 SVGAGI. The CDR3 loop is CASSYRQFAYEQYF. CDR3 coding DNA: TGTGCCAGCAGTTACCGTCAGTTTGCCTACGAGCAGTACTTC.

This clonotype was recorded at least ten times. The chain combines TRBV20-1 with TRBJ2-6; D gene unclear. Trimming cost V 1 base and J 2 bases, with 3 bases left between them. Germline CDR1 is DFQATT and CDR2 is SNEGSKA (reference sequence). This CDR3 has 13 amino acids. The chain's CDR3 is CSARVAGANVLTF. DNA for the CDR3: TGCAGTGCTAGAGTGGCTGGGGCCAACGTCCTGACTTTC.

The table lists this clonotype with a few counts. This chain links TRBV7-6 with TRBJ2-3, with 7 bases lining up with TRBD1. Germline CDR1 SGHVS, CDR2 FNYEAQ. CDR3 length: 14 residues. Germline trimming cut 5 bases from V and 1 base from J; bases unmatched to any gene: 3. CDR3: CASSTGQGTDTQYF. The CDR3, as DNA: TGTGCCAGCAGCACAGGACAGGGCACAGATACGCAGTATTTT. Using reference TRBV7-6 and TRBJ2-3 for the parts outside the CDR3, the full variable domain is GAGVSQSPRYKVTKRGQDVALRCDPISGHVSLYWYRQALGQGPEFLTYFNYEAQQDKSGLPNDRFSAERPEGSISTLTIQRTEQRDSAMYRCASSTGQGTDTQYFGPGTRLTVL.

This clonotype has at least ten counts. The chain employs TRBV5-1 and TRBJ2-2, with 8 positions matching TRBD1. Germline V gene data show CDR1 as SGHRS and CDR2 as YFSETQ. This CDR3 is built from 18 residues. V was pared by 3 bases and J by 0 bases, with 10 bases of the junction left unmatched. CDR3 sequence: CASSSGQGFSPNTGELFF. CDR3 sequence (DNA): TGCGCCAGCAGCTCTGGACAGGGATTTTCCCCGAACACCGGGGAGCTGTTTTTT.

This clonotype was detected ten times or more. The chain carries TRBV29-1 and TRBJ2-7, with 7 nucleotides matching TRBD1. CDR1 SQVTM and CDR2 ANQGSEA come from the germline V gene. The length of the CDR3 is 13 residues. After removal of 6 bases from V and 4 bases from J, the junction contained 9 bases not matched to a gene. CDR3 nucleotides: TGCAGCGTGATCCGGGACAGCGATTACGAGCAGTACTTC. It codes for CSVIRDSDYEQYF.

This clonotype was picked up many times. The V gene is TRBV11-3, the J gene TRBJ1-1; 8 bases fit TRBD1. V was pared by 3 bases and J by 7 bases, with 4 bases of the junction left unmatched. This CDR3 region has 13 residues. Germline V gene data show CDR1 as SGHNT and CDR2 as YENEEA. For the CDR3, the DNA is TGTGCCAGCAGCTTCGGAACAGGGGGTGAAGCTTTCTTT. This sequence encodes CASSFGTGGEAFF.

The table lists this clonotype with many counts. The chain links TRBV20-1 to TRBJ1-5; possibly TRBD1 for D (6 bases). This CDR3 region has 15 residues. Germline CDR1 and CDR2: DFQATT and SNEGSKA (reference sequence). V was trimmed by 5 bases and J by 1 base, leaving 15 bases between them. The DNA for the CDR3 is TGCAGTGCTCCGGGGGGGCCAGACAGCAATCAGCCCCAGCATTTT. Amino acids: CSAPGGPDSNQPQHF.

This clonotype counts as medium-sized. This chain links TRBV29-1 with TRBJ1-2; 7 bases match TRBD1. V gave up 4 bases and J gave up 2 bases; unmatched junction bases: 4. The CDR3 loop spans 13 amino acids. Germline V lookup: CDR1 SQVTM, CDR2 ANQGSEA. This CDR3 is CSVVGQSNYGYTF. The CDR3 coding sequence is TGCAGCGTTGTGGGACAGTCAAACTATGGCTACACCTTC. Full variable domain (missing parts from reference TRBV29-1 and TRBJ1-2): SAVISQKPSRDICQRGTSLTIQCQVDSQVTMMFWYRQQPGQSLTLIATANQGSEATYESGFVIDKFPISRPNLTFSTLTVSNMSPEDSSIYLCSVVGQSNYGYTFGSGTRLTVV.

This clonotype has ten or more counts. At one end the junction does not follow the germline gene, possibly because of a read error. The chain employs TRBV7-7 and TRBJ2-3; D unclear. Germline V gene data show CDR1 as SSHAT and CDR2 as FNYEAQ (reference sequence). CDR3 length equals 16 residues. CDR3 sequence: CASTPRSRTRTDTQYF. The DNA of the CDR3 is TGTGCTAGCACCCCGAGGTCCCGAACCCGCACAGATACGCAGTATTTT.